Listed below are T cell receptor beta chains from one sample, sequenced in a study of post-analysis software for immune sequencing data. MiXCR, run by TCRdb on the PCR reads, gives a single entry per CDR3 protein. This table has 350,000 to 450,000 distinct CDR3 sequences, more than 30% appearing once. Sequences were obtained from blood. The receptors originated from a girl aged 2 to 9 with multiple sclerosis. Both conserved end residues are part of each CDR3. The D gene is left open where the match is weak. Not every row has a clone size; where given, it reads once, few, many or a size class.

j_call: TRBJ2-5; v_call: TRBV7-2; d_call: -; clone_size: few; cdr3_aa: CASSLVSGPAWETQYF; cdr3_nt: TGTGCCAGCAGCTTAGTGTCAGGTCCGGCGTGGGAGACCCAGTACTTC
j_call: TRBJ1-1; v_call: TRBV11-3; d_call: -; clone_size: many; cdr3_aa: CASSFSPNTEAFF; cdr3_nt: TGTGCCAGCAGTTTTTCGCCGAACACTGAAGCTTTCTTT
j_call: TRBJ1-1; v_call: TRBV29-1; d_call: -; clone_size: -; cdr3_aa: CSVARGVDTEAFF; cdr3_nt: TGCAGCGTTGCGAGGGGAGTAGACACTGAAGCTTTCTTT
j_call: TRBJ2-1; v_call: TRBV12-3/TRBV12-4; d_call: TRBD2; clone_size: -; cdr3_aa: CASSPSGRVNEQFF; cdr3_nt: TGTGCCAGCAGTCCGAGCGGGAGAGTGAATGAGCAGTTCTTC
j_call: TRBJ2-7; v_call: TRBV28; d_call: TRBD1; clone_size: few; cdr3_aa: CASSPWTGGVEQYF; cdr3_nt: TGTGCCAGCAGTCCTTGGACAGGGGGAGTCGAGCAGTACTTC
j_call: TRBJ1-4; v_call: TRBV6-6; d_call: -; clone_size: -; cdr3_aa: CASSSVGATNEKLFF; cdr3_nt: TGTGCCAGCAGTTCTGTCGGGGCAACTAATGAAAAACTGTTTTTT
j_call: TRBJ2-7; v_call: TRBV12-3/TRBV12-4; d_call: -; clone_size: few; cdr3_aa: CASSPSGTAYEQYF; cdr3_nt: TGTGCCAGCAGTCCCTCGGGGACGGCCTACGAGCAGTACTTC
j_call: TRBJ1-1; v_call: TRBV29-1; d_call: -; clone_size: few; cdr3_aa: CTWTDLNTEAFF; cdr3_nt: TGCACCTGGACCGACCTGAACACTGAAGCTTTCTTT
j_call: TRBJ2-5; v_call: TRBV5-1; d_call: -; clone_size: few; cdr3_aa: CASSDTQGLGTYF; cdr3_nt: TGCGCCAGCAGCGACACACAGGGTTTGGGTACGTACTTC
j_call: TRBJ2-5; v_call: TRBV20-1; d_call: TRBD1; clone_size: -; cdr3_aa: CSAARTGTGETQYF; cdr3_nt: TGCAGTGCTGCTCGGACAGGCACAGGGGAGACCCAGTACTTC
j_call: TRBJ2-2; v_call: TRBV28; d_call: TRBD1; clone_size: -; cdr3_aa: CASRPPRGQGTSGELFF; cdr3_nt: TGTGCCAGCAGGCCCCCCCGGGGACAGGGTACTAGTGGGGAGCTGTTTTTT
j_call: TRBJ1-5; v_call: TRBV25-1; d_call: -; clone_size: few; cdr3_aa: CASSQSGQPQHF; cdr3_nt: TGTGCCAGCAGTCAGTCGGGTCAGCCCCAGCATTTT
j_call: TRBJ2-3; v_call: TRBV6-4; d_call: TRBD2; clone_size: -; cdr3_aa: CASSDVAGATDTQYF; cdr3_nt: TGTGCCAGCAGCGACGTGGCGGGAGCTACAGATACGCAGTATTTT
j_call: TRBJ2-5; v_call: TRBV5-1; d_call: TRBD1; clone_size: -; cdr3_aa: CASSPGTGSWETQYF; cdr3_nt: TGCGCCAGCAGCCCCGGGACAGGGTCATGGGAGACCCAGTACTTC
j_call: TRBJ2-3; v_call: TRBV5-1; d_call: -; clone_size: -; cdr3_aa: CASSSTGTVRDTQYF; cdr3_nt: TGCGCCAGCAGCTCGACCGGGACGGTCCGGGATACGCAGTATTTT
j_call: TRBJ2-5; v_call: TRBV5-1; d_call: TRBD2; clone_size: -; cdr3_aa: CASSGMTSGAQETQYF; cdr3_nt: TGCGCCAGCAGCGGGATGACTAGCGGGGCACAAGAGACCCAGTACTTC
j_call: TRBJ2-7; v_call: TRBV4-1; d_call: -; clone_size: -; cdr3_aa: CASSQVPVPYEQYF; cdr3_nt: TGCGCCAGCAGCCAAGTCCCAGTCCCCTACGAGCAGTACTTC
j_call: TRBJ2-7; v_call: TRBV4-1; d_call: -; clone_size: -; cdr3_aa: CASSQGLALSSYEQYF; cdr3_nt: TGCGCCAGCAGCCAGGGGCTAGCGTTGAGCTCCTACGAGCAGTACTTC
j_call: TRBJ1-5; v_call: TRBV18; d_call: -; clone_size: -; cdr3_aa: CASSPGVSQPQHF; cdr3_nt: TGTGCCAGCTCCCCGGGGGTGAGTCAGCCCCAGCATTTT
j_call: TRBJ2-3; v_call: TRBV20-1; d_call: -; clone_size: -; cdr3_aa: CSARFPGLLKLETQYF; cdr3_nt: TGCAGTGCTAGATTCCCGGGACTCCTGAAGTTGGAGACGCAGTATTTT
j_call: TRBJ1-1; v_call: TRBV27; d_call: -; clone_size: -; cdr3_aa: CATLTRANTEAFF; cdr3_nt: TGTGCCACGCTAACGAGGGCAAACACTGAAGCTTTCTTT
j_call: TRBJ2-1; v_call: TRBV24-1; d_call: -; clone_size: few; cdr3_aa: CATSDARSGNEQFF; cdr3_nt: TGTGCCACCAGTGATGCCAGAAGTGGCAATGAGCAGTTCTTC
j_call: TRBJ2-7; v_call: TRBV7-2; d_call: TRBD2; clone_size: -; cdr3_aa: CASSPAPGTSGKASYEQYF; cdr3_nt: TGTGCCAGCAGCCCCGCCCCCGGGACTAGCGGGAAGGCCTCTTACGAGCAGTACTTC
j_call: TRBJ2-3; v_call: TRBV29-1; d_call: TRBD2; clone_size: once; cdr3_aa: CSVDWVGTSGSGDTQYF; cdr3_nt: TGCAGCGTTGATTGGGTCGGGACTAGCGGGTCCGGAGATACGCAGTATTTT
j_call: TRBJ2-1; v_call: TRBV18; d_call: -; clone_size: -; cdr3_aa: CASSRTTGSSYNEQFF; cdr3_nt: TGTGCCAGCTCACGGACTACAGGGAGCTCCTACAATGAGCAGTTCTTC
j_call: TRBJ2-7; v_call: TRBV28; d_call: -; clone_size: -; cdr3_aa: CASRSRAWGTYEQYF; cdr3_nt: TGTGCCAGCAGATCTCGGGCCTGGGGGACCTACGAGCAGTACTTC
j_call: TRBJ2-3; v_call: TRBV12-3/TRBV12-4; d_call: -; clone_size: many; cdr3_aa: CASTQGNPYTDTQYF; cdr3_nt: TGTGCCAGCACCCAAGGAAACCCATACACAGATACGCAGTATTTT
j_call: TRBJ1-1; v_call: TRBV20-1; d_call: -; clone_size: once; cdr3_aa: CSAFLQVNTEAFF; cdr3_nt: TGCAGTGCTTTTCTGCAGGTGAACACTGAAGCTTTCTTT
j_call: TRBJ1-2; v_call: TRBV5-5; d_call: -; clone_size: few; cdr3_aa: CASSLDKYGYTF; cdr3_nt: TGTGCCAGCAGCTTAGACAAGTATGGCTACACCTTC
j_call: TRBJ2-7; v_call: TRBV5-5; d_call: -; clone_size: many; cdr3_aa: CASSRRLGGRVYEQYF; cdr3_nt: TGTGCCAGCAGCCGGCGGTTGGGAGGTCGGGTGTACGAGCAGTACTTC
j_call: TRBJ2-1; v_call: TRBV7-3; d_call: -; clone_size: few; cdr3_aa: CASSPALGSEQFF; cdr3_nt: TGTGCCAGCAGCCCAGCCCTGGGGTCTGAGCAGTTCTTC
j_call: TRBJ2-5; v_call: TRBV4-1; d_call: -; clone_size: -; cdr3_aa: CASRMGRGNQETQYF; cdr3_nt: TGCGCCAGCAGGATGGGGCGGGGAAACCAAGAGACCCAGTACTTC
j_call: TRBJ2-5; v_call: TRBV10-3; d_call: -; clone_size: -; cdr3_aa: CAISESGLPLQETQYF; cdr3_nt: TGTGCCATCAGTGAGTCAGGGCTCCCTCTCCAAGAGACCCAGTACTTC
j_call: TRBJ2-7; v_call: TRBV28; d_call: TRBD1; clone_size: few; cdr3_aa: CASSWPRTGGYEQYF; cdr3_nt: TGTGCCAGCAGTTGGCCTCGGACAGGGGGCTACGAGCAGTACTTC
j_call: TRBJ2-7; v_call: TRBV6-2/TRBV6-3; d_call: -; clone_size: -; cdr3_aa: CASSYGMGSDYEQYF; cdr3_nt: TGTGCCAGCAGTTACGGGATGGGCTCCGACTACGAGCAGTACTTC
j_call: TRBJ1-2; v_call: TRBV12-3/TRBV12-4; d_call: TRBD1; clone_size: -; cdr3_aa: CASSLKGASLYGYTF; cdr3_nt: TGTGCCAGTAGCTTAAAGGGGGCCAGCCTTTATGGCTACACCTTC
j_call: TRBJ2-3; v_call: TRBV20-1; d_call: TRBD2; clone_size: -; cdr3_aa: CSARDPSGGRGDTQYF; cdr3_nt: TGCAGTGCTAGAGATCCTAGCGGGGGCCGGGGAGATACGCAGTATTTT
j_call: TRBJ2-3; v_call: TRBV12-3/TRBV12-4; d_call: -; clone_size: -; cdr3_aa: CASSFRHSTDTQYF; cdr3_nt: TGTGCCAGCAGTTTTCGCCATAGCACAGATACGCAGTATTTT
j_call: TRBJ2-1; v_call: TRBV12-3/TRBV12-4; d_call: TRBD2; clone_size: few; cdr3_aa: CASSLEWLAGADEQFF; cdr3_nt: TGTGCCAGCAGTTTGGAGTGGCTAGCGGGAGCGGATGAGCAGTTCTTC
j_call: TRBJ2-7; v_call: TRBV5-1; d_call: -; clone_size: few; cdr3_aa: CASSVGQPAYEQYF; cdr3_nt: TGCGCCAGCAGCGTGGGACAACCAGCCTACGAGCAGTACTTC
j_call: TRBJ1-2; v_call: TRBV20-1; d_call: -; clone_size: -; cdr3_aa: CSARVLMSGYTF; cdr3_nt: TGCAGTGCTAGAGTTTTGATGAGCGGCTACACCTTC
j_call: TRBJ2-2; v_call: TRBV5-1; d_call: -; clone_size: -; cdr3_aa: CASSLVALKNTGELFF; cdr3_nt: TGCGCCAGCAGCTTGGTGGCCTTGAAGAACACCGGGGAGCTGTTTTTT
j_call: TRBJ1-4; v_call: TRBV12-3/TRBV12-4; d_call: -; clone_size: few; cdr3_aa: CASRNTGRVGEKLFF; cdr3_nt: TGTGCCAGCAGGAATACAGGGAGGGTTGGTGAAAAACTGTTTTTT
j_call: TRBJ2-3; v_call: TRBV15; d_call: TRBD2; clone_size: -; cdr3_aa: CATSREAGGVDTQYF; cdr3_nt: TGTGCCACCAGCAGAGAAGCGGGGGGAGTAGATACGCAGTATTTT
j_call: TRBJ2-1; v_call: TRBV5-1; d_call: -; clone_size: few; cdr3_aa: CASSIGQNNEQFF; cdr3_nt: TGCGCCAGCAGCATCGGACAGAACAATGAGCAGTTCTTC
j_call: TRBJ2-6; v_call: TRBV5-5; d_call: TRBD1; clone_size: few; cdr3_aa: CASSFRTGSGANVLTF; cdr3_nt: TGTGCCAGCAGCTTCCGGACAGGGTCCGGGGCCAACGTCCTGACTTTC
j_call: TRBJ2-3; v_call: TRBV18; d_call: TRBD2; clone_size: many; cdr3_aa: CASSPLPGAGVSDTQYF; cdr3_nt: TGTGCCAGCTCACCGCTTCCGGGAGCGGGGGTTTCAGATACGCAGTATTTT
j_call: TRBJ2-2; v_call: TRBV7-3; d_call: -; clone_size: many; cdr3_aa: CASSHGGPSNTGELFF; cdr3_nt: TGTGCCAGCAGCCACGGGGGCCCAAGCAACACCGGGGAGCTGTTTTTT
j_call: TRBJ2-5; v_call: TRBV7-3; d_call: -; clone_size: many; cdr3_aa: CASSLGRQETQYF; cdr3_nt: TGTGCCAGCAGCCTAGGACGGCAAGAGACCCAGTACTTC
j_call: TRBJ2-7; v_call: TRBV9; d_call: TRBD2; clone_size: -; cdr3_aa: CASSVGTSGGYEQYF; cdr3_nt: TGTGCCAGCAGCGTAGGGACTAGCGGGGGATACGAGCAGTACTTC
j_call: TRBJ2-4; v_call: TRBV20-1; d_call: TRBD2; clone_size: few; cdr3_aa: CSAGVLEGLAKNIQYF; cdr3_nt: TGCAGTGCTGGAGTCCTAGAGGGACTAGCGAAAAACATTCAGTACTTC
j_call: TRBJ2-7; v_call: TRBV7-3; d_call: -; clone_size: -; cdr3_aa: CASSLQGSGVLAEQYF; cdr3_nt: TGTGCCAGCAGCTTGCAGGGGTCGGGGGTCTTAGCCGAGCAGTACTTC
j_call: TRBJ2-3; v_call: TRBV6-6; d_call: TRBD2; clone_size: many; cdr3_aa: CASSYWQSGGSTDTQYF; cdr3_nt: TGTGCCAGCAGTTACTGGCAGAGCGGGGGGTCCACAGATACGCAGTATTTT
j_call: TRBJ2-3; v_call: TRBV12-3/TRBV12-4; d_call: -; clone_size: few; cdr3_aa: CASTSRGASTDTQYF; cdr3_nt: TGTGCCAGCACCTCCCGGGGGGCCAGCACAGATACGCAGTATTTT
j_call: TRBJ2-1; v_call: TRBV2; d_call: TRBD2; clone_size: -; cdr3_aa: CASSEDSPESGSGSGWNNEQFF; cdr3_nt: TGTGCCAGCAGTGAAGATAGCCCGGAAAGCGGGAGCGGGTCCGGCTGGAACAATGAGCAGTTCTTC
j_call: TRBJ2-7; v_call: TRBV25-1; d_call: -; clone_size: few; cdr3_aa: CASRDSPSYEQYF; cdr3_nt: TGTGCCAGCAGGGACAGCCCCTCCTACGAGCAGTACTTC
j_call: TRBJ2-3; v_call: TRBV5-1; d_call: TRBD2; clone_size: -; cdr3_aa: CASSLAAGDTDTQYF; cdr3_nt: TGCGCCAGCAGCTTGGCCGCGGGGGACACAGATACGCAGTATTTT
j_call: TRBJ2-5; v_call: TRBV7-2; d_call: -; clone_size: -; cdr3_aa: CASSFYTETQYF; cdr3_nt: TGTGCCAGCAGCTTCTATACTGAGACCCAGTACTTC